The 5 T cell receptor beta chains below come from one sample, sequenced in a study of blood T cell repertoires in COVID-19 (TCRdb year 2020). The library was built by means of the immunoSEQ multiplex PCR assay. TCRdb stores this immuneACCESS table with in-frame sequences only. Part of the clones is absent; in the studies checked, under half of the shortfall reflects unresolved V genes, and no reason is known for the rest. The sample records 150,000 to 200,000 clones, about 86% of which are singletons. The top ten constitute more than 7.5% of the sample. Sequencing was carried out using peripheral blood. These receptors originate from a man in his forties or fifties with active or convalescent COVID-19.

CDR3 bases: TGCGCCAGCAGCCTCCGGGGGGCGGGGGGCCCTTACAATGAGCAGTTCTTC. Translating gives CASSLRGAGGPYNEQFF. The chain has TRBV5-1 and TRBJ2-1, with 8 nucleotides matching TRBD2. Germline CDR1 reads SGHRS; CDR2 reads YFSETQ. This CDR3 contains 17 residues. J lost 4 bases, V lost 4 bases, and 13 bases had no gene match.

In regard to this clone: An end of the junction differs from the germline gene, which may be a read error. The chain has TRBV2 and TRBJ1-2; TRBD1 aligns across 8 bases. From germline, CDR1 is SNHLY and CDR2 FYNNEI. The CDR3 is 13 residues long. CDR3: CARRGQQENGYTF. As DNA, the CDR3 is TGTGCCCGCAGGGGGCAGCAAGAAAATGGCTACACCTTC.

The chain carries TRBV7-9 and TRBJ1-2, with unresolved D. Germline-derived CDR1 and CDR2 are SEHNR and FQNEAQ (reference sequence). The CDR3 totals 14 residues. Trimming cost V 5 bases and J 1 base, with 11 bases left between them. The CDR3 DNA follows: TGTGCCAGCAGCCCTAGCGGGTTTAACTATGGCTACACCTTC. Its protein is CASSPSGFNYGYTF.

This chain joins TRBV2 and TRBJ2-1, with D perhaps TRBD2 (7 bases). The germline V and J ends were trimmed by 2 bases and 5 bases, with 16 bases remaining between them. Germline lookup yields CDR1 SNHLY and CDR2 FYNNEI. This CDR3 is 16 amino acids long. CDR3 in amino acids: CASSEPWRGRNNEQFF. The CDR3 DNA reads TGTGCCAGCAGTGAACCTTGGCGGGGGCGAAACAATGAGCAGTTCTTC.

The chain is built from TRBV7-9 and TRBJ2-7, with 7 bases fitting TRBD2. The CDR3 runs to 12 residues. Germline trimming cut 5 bases from V and 6 bases from J; bases unmatched to any gene: 4. CDR1 is SEHNR and CDR2 is FQNEAQ in the germline V gene (reference sequence). The CDR3 sequence is CASSPSGAEQYF. Written as DNA, the CDR3 is TGTGCCAGCAGCCCAAGCGGGGCCGAGCAGTACTTC.